What follows are 14 T cell receptor beta chains derived from one specimen sequenced in a study of precursors of human CD4 cytotoxic T cells. The bulk UMI libraries came from four sorted CD4+ memory subsets, including IL-7R-high and IL-7R-negative TEMRA. Each CDR3 protein is one row after TCRdb ran MiXCR on the reads. The sample carries some 500 distinct CDR3 sequences, roughly 13% recorded once. The source material was memory CD4+ T cells from blood (PBMCs). These receptors all come from a human donor in good health.

This clonotype is large within its sample. The rearrangement links TRBV9 to TRBJ2-5; 10 nucleotides agree with TRBD2. The length of the CDR3 is 17 residues. Germline V gene data show CDR1 as SGDLS and CDR2 as YYNGEE. V lost 1 base, J lost 3 bases, and 9 bases stayed unmatched. CDR3 sequence reads: CASSVLGLGLAEETQYF. The CDR3, as DNA: TGTGCCAGCAGCGTATTGGGGTTAGGACTAGCGGAAGAGACCCAGTACTTC.

The rearrangement uses TRBV4-1 and TRBJ1-6; 7 bases match TRBD1. The CDR3 extends over 17 amino acids. Germline loops: CDR1 MGHRA, CDR2 YSYEKL. The trim removed 1 base at V and 7 bases at J, leaving 10 bases unmatched. The CDR3 loop is CASSQADRADYNSPLHF. The CDR3 DNA reads as TGCGCCAGCAGCCAAGCTGACAGGGCGGATTACAATTCACCCCTCCACTTT.

This clonotype was seen a few times. This chain uses TRBV20-1 with TRBJ2-7; 13 nucleotides agree with TRBD2. Germline-derived CDR1 and CDR2 are DFQATT and SNEGSKA (reference sequence). This CDR3 has 15 residues. J lost 2 bases, V lost 3 bases, and 4 bases had no gene match. CDR3 protein: CSASRTSGGPYEQYF. In nucleotides, the CDR3 is TGCAGTGCTAGTCGGACTAGCGGGGGACCCTACGAGCAGTACTTC.

This clonotype was seen a handful of times. This rearrangement joins TRBV24-1 to TRBJ2-3; D remains ambiguous. The CDR3 has 11 residues. Per germline, CDR1 KGHDR and CDR2 SFDVKD. V lost 5 bases and J lost 8, with 7 bases in between. In DNA, the CDR3 is TGTGCCACCAGTGTTTATGGTACGCAGTATTTT. As protein: CATSVYGTQYF.

Sample share makes this clonotype large. The rearrangement links TRBV12-3 or TRBV12-4 to TRBJ1-5, with a weak D call TRBD1 (5 bases). With 1 base removed from V and 7 bases from J, the gap between germline ends came to 14 bases. The CDR3 covers 15 residues. The CDR3 protein is CASSLGGRGRQPQHF. CDR3 nucleotides: TGTGCCAGCAGTTTAGGCGGGCGGGGACGACAGCCCCAGCATTTT.

By share, this clonotype counts as large. The V call is TRBV5-1, the J call TRBJ2-1; D perhaps matches TRBD1 (6 bases). V was shortened by 0 bases and J by 4 bases, with 11 bases between the two germline ends. The CDR3 has 15 residues. Germline V gene data show CDR1 as SGHRS and CDR2 as YFSETQ. The CDR3 DNA reads TGCGCCAGCAGCTTGGCAGGGGTCGGATACAATGAGCAGTTCTTC. Translating gives CASSLAGVGYNEQFF.

In its sample, this clonotype ranks as large. This chain connects TRBV10-3 to TRBJ2-1, with a possible D match to TRBD2 (5 bases). This CDR3 has 12 residues. Trimming removed 0 bases from V and 9 bases from J, with 6 bases in between. The germline V gene encodes CDR1 ENHRY and CDR2 SYGVKD. CDR3 residues: CAISESAGEQFF. CDR3 DNA: TGTGCCATCAGTGAGTCCGCGGGTGAGCAGTTCTTC.

This clonotype was observed a few times. The V call is TRBV7-3, the J call TRBJ2-2; 9 bases align to TRBD2. The CDR3 is made up of 16 amino acids. V shed 5 bases and J 3 bases; nucleotides not matched to a gene: 7. The germline V gene has CDR1 SGHTA and CDR2 FQGTGA. CDR3 sequence reads: CASSVLRTSDTGELFF. The CDR3 region has the DNA TGTGCCAGCAGCGTTCTACGGACTAGCGACACCGGGGAGCTGTTTTTT.

This clonotype came up a few times. In DNA form, the CDR3 reads TGCGCCAGCAGCTTGGCCTTGGATGTATGGACAGGCCCATCCGAGCAGTACTTC. Its translation: CASSLALDVWTGPSEQYF. This rearrangement joins TRBV5-1 to TRBJ2-7, with TRBD1 identical over 7 bases. CDR1 is SGHRS, CDR2 YFSETQ, per germline. Trimming cost V 0 bases and J 6 bases; bases outside gene matches: 18. The CDR3 contains 18 residues.

The chain uses TRBV18 and TRBJ1-1; D remains ambiguous. Germline CDR1 reads KGHSH; CDR2 reads LQKENI. This CDR3 is built from 18 residues. The germline V and J ends were trimmed by 1 base and 1 base, with 19 bases remaining between them. The CDR3 sequence: CASSPLPDLRASNTEAFF. CDR3 in DNA: TGTGCCAGCTCACCACTCCCGGATCTAAGGGCCTCGAACACTGAAGCTTTCTTT.

This clonotype has more than one count but fewer than ten. V gene TRBV20-1 combines with J gene TRBJ2-5; TRBD2 matches at 8 bases. CDR3 length: 13 amino acids. J lost 2 bases, V lost 4 bases, and 3 bases had no gene match. Germline V lookup: CDR1 DFQATT, CDR2 SNEGSKA (reference sequence). The CDR3 sequence is CSAKASGQETQYF. CDR3 DNA sequence: TGCAGTGCTAAGGCTAGCGGGCAAGAGACCCAGTACTTC.

By share of the sample, this clonotype is large. The rearrangement joins TRBV5-6 to TRBJ1-2; 7 bases fit TRBD1. Germline V gene lookup returns CDR1 SGHDT and CDR2 YYEEEE. Trimming removed 1 base from V and 8 bases from J; junction bases left unmatched: 2. The CDR3 length is 12 residues. Written as DNA, the CDR3 is TGTGCCAGCAGCTTGAACAGGGGCGGCTACACCTTC. It specifies CASSLNRGGYTF.

In this sample, this clonotype is large (0.1 to 1%). The chain is built from TRBV6-2 or TRBV6-3 and TRBJ2-2; a weak D match, TRBD2 (5 bases). The CDR3 runs to 14 residues. The V end was cut by 5 bases, the J end by 7 bases, with 14 bases between. Germline CDR1 and CDR2: MNHEY and SVGEGT. CDR3 sequence reads: CASSPTFRGGELFF. The CDR3 DNA follows: TGTGCCAGCAGTCCCACCTTTCGGGGCGGGGAGCTGTTTTTT.

About this clonotype itself: The junction shows a germline mismatch at one end, possibly a read error. The chain has TRBV25-1 and TRBJ2-2; D might be TRBD1 or TRBD2, each matching 5 bases. The V gene's germline CDR1 is MGHDK and CDR2 SYGVNS. This CDR3 contains 13 residues. CDR3 protein: CAGSFGTTGELFF. The CDR3 nucleotides read TGTGCCGGCAGTTTCGGGACGACCGGGGAGCTGTTTTTT. Full variable domain (missing parts from reference TRBV25-1 and TRBJ2-2): EADIYQTPRYLVIGTGKKITLECSQTMGHDKMYWYQQDPGMELHLIHYSYGVNSTEKGDLSSESTVSRIRTEHFPLTLESARPSHTSQYLCAGSFGTTGELFFGEGSRLTVL.